This passage covers 32 T cell receptor beta chains from one sample sequenced in a study of shared clonotypes between healthy human individuals. Sequencing used immunoSEQ multiplex PCR; TCRdb keeps in-frame clones, though not all of them. The sample contains about 180,000 clones, approximately 95% of which appear only once. Material for sequencing was naive CD4+ T cells sorted from blood. Described subset: CD45RA+ positively selected. The receptors were sampled from a woman aged 25 to 39 in good health.

The chain joins TRBV9 to TRBJ2-2; no firm D call. The CDR3 sequence is 15 residues long. V was cut by 0 bases and J by 3 bases, with 9 bases left in between. The V gene's germline CDR1 is SGDLS and CDR2 YYNGEE. In DNA form, the CDR3 reads TGTGCCAGCAGCGTAGTCACGGAGCACACCGGGGAGCTGTTTTTT. It translates to CASSVVTEHTGELFF.

The rearrangement links TRBV5-1 to TRBJ1-1; TRBD1 matches at 7 bases. CDR1 is SGHRS, CDR2 YFSETQ, per germline. The CDR3 length is 14 residues. V lost 2 bases to trimming and J lost 7 bases; unmatched junction nucleotides: 8. The CDR3 DNA is TGCGCCAGCAGCTTTGGCACAGGGGCCCTTGAAGCTTTCTTT. Residues: CASSFGTGALEAFF.

This clone was found once. The J gene is TRBJ1-2, the V gene TRBV4-1, with 10 bases fitting TRBD1. Trimming took 4 bases from V and 8 from J; bases not matched to a gene: 7. This CDR3 has 14 amino acids. CDR1 MGHRA and CDR2 YSYEKL come from the germline V gene. CDR3 loop: CASSRPGQGRGYTF. In DNA, the CDR3 is TGCGCCAGCAGCCGACCGGGACAGGGGCGCGGCTACACCTTC.

The V call is TRBV7-8, the J call TRBJ2-7, with a tentative D call TRBD2 (6 bases). Germline CDR1 is SGHVS and CDR2 is FQNEAQ. This CDR3 has 15 amino acids. Trimming shortened V by 5 bases and J by 7 bases, and 21 bases separated the two germline ends. The CDR3: CASSTRDFRVGEQYF. CDR3 bases: TGTGCCAGCAGCACCCGGGACTTCCGGGTGGGGGAGCAGTACTTC.

The V call is TRBV18, the J call TRBJ2-7; 8 nucleotides match TRBD1. The germline V gene has CDR1 KGHSH and CDR2 LQKENI. With V trimmed by 4 bases and J by 7 bases, 9 bases remained unmatched. This CDR3 has 14 residues. CDR3 amino acids: CASSRDRGPTEQYF. The CDR3 DNA reads TGTGCCAGCTCACGAGACAGGGGCCCTACTGAGCAGTACTTC. Using reference TRBV18 and TRBJ2-7 for the parts outside the CDR3, the full variable domain is NAGVMQNPRHLVRRRGQEARLRCSPMKGHSHVYWYRQLPEEGLKFMVYLQKENIIDESGMPKERFSAEFPKEGPSILRIQQVVRGDSAAYFCASSRDRGPTEQYFGPGTRLTVT.

V gene TRBV5-1 combines with J gene TRBJ2-3; D is ambiguous. The CDR3 loop spans 13 amino acids. Germline lookup yields CDR1 SGHRS and CDR2 YFSETQ. V lost 0 bases to trimming and J lost 5 bases, with 7 bases between them. CDR3 sequence (DNA): TGCGCCAGCAGCTTGGAATTGGGAGATACGCAGTATTTT. This sequence encodes CASSLELGDTQYF.

J is TRBJ1-1 and V is TRBV5-1; D gene ambiguous. The V and J ends lost 0 bases and 10 bases respectively, with 16 bases between them. This CDR3 comprises 14 residues. Germline-derived CDR1 and CDR2 are SGHRS and YFSETQ. The CDR3 DNA follows: TGCGCCAGCAGCTTGGACAGCACGGATCGCGGAGCTTTCTTT. This gives the protein CASSLDSTDRGAFF.

This rearrangement joins TRBV25-1 to TRBJ2-5; weak D call: TRBD2 (5 bases). Judging by the DNA end, TRBJ2-7 fits better; the J call may be wrong. The CDR3 contains 15 residues. Germline V gene sequence: CDR1 MGHDK, CDR2 SYGVNS. The CDR3 nucleotides read TGTGCCAGCAGTAAACTCGGGGTTAGCTCCTACGAGCAGTACTTC. Translated: CASSKLGVSSYEQYF.

This clone was counted a single time. The chain has TRBV28 and TRBJ2-3; 7 nucleotides agree with TRBD1. The CDR3 covers 13 residues. CDR1 is MDHEN and CDR2 is SYDVKM in the germline V gene. V lost 8 bases to trimming and J lost 0 bases; unmatched junction nucleotides: 2. CDR3 sequence reads: CASVTGSTDTQYF. The CDR3 DNA is TGTGCCAGCGTGACAGGGAGCACAGATACGCAGTATTTT. Based on the CDR3 plus reference TRBV28 and TRBJ2-3, the full variable domain is DVKVTQSSRYLVKRTGEKVFLECVQDMDHENMFWYRQDPGLGLRLIYFSYDVKMKEKGDIPEGYSVSREKKERFSLILESASTNQTSMYLCASVTGSTDTQYFGPGTRLTVL.

The chain employs TRBV7-9 and TRBJ2-1; 11 bases align to TRBD2. The germline CDR1 and CDR2 sequences are SEHNR and FQNEAQ (reference sequence). The CDR3 is made up of 17 amino acids. V shed 4 bases and J 8 bases; nucleotides not matched to a gene: 13. CDR3 nucleotides: TGTGCCAGCAGCTCGAAGACTAGCGGGAATCCTAGGGATGAGCAGTTCTTC. Residues: CASSSKTSGNPRDEQFF.

V is TRBV30 and J is TRBJ2-3, with 14 bases identical to TRBD2. V was clipped by 2 bases and J by 8 bases; unmatched bases: 6. The CDR3 covers 15 residues. The germline V gene encodes CDR1 GTSNPN and CDR2 SVGIG (reference sequence). Here the CDR3 DNA reads TGTGCCTGGAGTCGACTAGCGGGAGGGGACGGTACGCAGTATTTT. It specifies CAWSRLAGGDGTQYF.

This chain uses TRBV30 with TRBJ1-1; 8 bases agree with TRBD1. CDR1 is GTSNPN, CDR2 SVGIG, per germline (reference sequence). The CDR3 extends over 13 amino acids. Unmatched junction bases numbered 3, after V lost 5 bases and J lost 1 base. The CDR3 is CAWGDRQNTEAFF. The CDR3 DNA reads as TGTGCCTGGGGGGACAGGCAGAACACTGAAGCTTTCTTT.

The chain links TRBV7-2 to TRBJ2-3; TRBD2 aligns across 7 bases. The CDR3 extends over 15 amino acids. Germline-derived CDR1 and CDR2 are SGHTA and FQGNSA. Losses at the gene ends were 3 bases for V and 1 base for J; bases not matched to a gene: 4. This chain's CDR3 is CASSLSGTRTDTQYF. In DNA form, the CDR3 reads TGTGCCAGCAGCTTGAGCGGGACCCGCACAGATACGCAGTATTTT.

The rearrangement joins TRBV18 to TRBJ2-2; 7 bases agree with TRBD2. In germline, CDR1 is KGHSH, CDR2 LQKENI. Trimming removed 3 bases from V and 4 bases from J; junction bases left unmatched: 5. The CDR3 sequence is 15 residues long. The CDR3 DNA is TGTGCCAGCTCACCGGGACTAACTTCCACCGGGGAGCTGTTTTTT. As protein: CASSPGLTSTGELFF.

The chain is built from TRBV2 and TRBJ2-1; D might be TRBD2 (7 bases). V was clipped by 7 bases and J by 8 bases, with 15 bases between them. Germline CDR1 SNHLY, CDR2 FYNNEI. This CDR3 has 13 amino acids. CDR3 DNA: TGTGCCAGCAAGGGGGGGGTCGCGGATGAGCAGTTCTTC. This gives the protein CASKGGVADEQFF.

This chain uses TRBV6-4 with TRBJ1-4; 9 bases are a match to TRBD1. The CDR3 loop spans 15 amino acids. Germline-derived CDR1 and CDR2 are MRHNA and SNTAGT. Germline trimming cut 4 bases from V and 14 bases from J; bases unmatched to any gene: 14. In nucleotides, the CDR3 is TGTGCCAGCAGTGCCCAAACCGGGACAGGGAAACGCCTGTTTTTT. Encoded protein: CASSAQTGTGKRLFF.

The chain joins TRBV27 to TRBJ2-7; 7 nucleotides agree with TRBD1. The germline V gene encodes CDR1 MNHEY and CDR2 SMNVEV (reference sequence). The V and J ends lost 1 base and 1 base, in that order; junction bases with no gene match: 1. This CDR3 is 14 amino acids long. The CDR3 here is CASSLWGQSYEQYF. In nucleotides, the CDR3 is TGTGCCAGCAGTTTATGGGGACAGTCCTACGAGCAGTACTTC.

The genes are TRBV15 and TRBJ2-5; perhaps D is TRBD1 or TRBD2 (5 bases each). V gave up 6 bases and J gave up 5 bases, with 19 bases separating them. Germline CDR1 LNHNV, CDR2 YYDKDF (reference sequence). The CDR3 loop spans 15 amino acids. In nucleotides, the CDR3 is TGTGCCACCAGGACCGGCCGGGACCCTAGGGAGACCCAGTACTTC. Protein: CATRTGRDPRETQYF.

This clone was seen more than once but under ten times. V gene TRBV6-6 combines with J gene TRBJ2-7; 7 bases fit TRBD1. This CDR3 comprises 11 residues. After removal of 5 bases from V and 6 bases from J, the junction contained 1 base not matched to a gene. Germline V gene data show CDR1 as MNHNY and CDR2 as SVGAGI (reference sequence). CDR3 sequence (DNA): TGTGCCAGCAGTAGGGGGCCCGAGCAGTACTTC. Translation gives CASSRGPEQYF.

The rearrangement uses TRBV28 and TRBJ2-6; D might be TRBD1 (5 bases). Germline V CDR1 and CDR2: MDHEN, SYDVKM. V lost 7 bases, J lost 0 bases, and 19 bases lay in between. The CDR3 loop spans 18 amino acids. In nucleotides, the CDR3 is TGTGCCAGCATCGGGCAGGGAAGTAACACCTCTGGGGCCAACGTCCTGACTTTC. Protein product: CASIGQGSNTSGANVLTF.

In nucleotides, the CDR3 is TGTGCCAGCAGTTTAGTGAGTAGCGGTTCCTACGAGCAGTACTTC. It is translated as CASSLVSSGSYEQYF. This sequence joins TRBV27 and TRBJ2-7; D is possibly TRBD2 (6 bases). Germline V gene sequence: CDR1 MNHEY, CDR2 SMNVEV (reference sequence). V was clipped by 2 bases and J by 1 base, with 12 bases between them. The CDR3 sequence is 15 residues long.

The rearrangement uses TRBV10-3 and TRBJ2-5; D tentatively reads TRBD1 or TRBD2 (6 bases each). The CDR3 covers 10 residues. The germline gives CDR1 ENHRY, CDR2 SYGVKD. Between the trimmed V and J ends, which lost 10 bases and 5 bases, there was a span of 8 bases. The CDR3 loop is CATGAETQYF. The CDR3 DNA sequence: TGTGCCACGGGGGCGGAGACCCAGTACTTC.

This chain links TRBV28 with TRBJ2-4; a weak D match, TRBD1 (7 bases). Germline CDR1 and CDR2: MDHEN and SYDVKM. V shed 4 bases and J shed 2 bases, with 18 bases lying between them. This CDR3 contains 17 residues. The CDR3 here is CASSSVPAGGTKNIQYF. DNA of the CDR3: TGTGCCAGCAGTTCGGTCCCGGCAGGGGGGACCAAAAACATTCAGTACTTC.

V gene TRBV28 combines with J gene TRBJ2-5; the match to TRBD1 covers 7 bases. Trimming removed 3 bases from V and 5 bases from J; junction bases left unmatched: 6. This CDR3 is built from 14 residues. Germline CDR1 is MDHEN and CDR2 is SYDVKM. CDR3 sequence reads: CASSFNRGWETQYF. The CDR3 coding sequence is TGTGCCAGCAGTTTTAACAGGGGTTGGGAGACCCAGTACTTC.

This chain connects TRBV7-9 to TRBJ1-1, with TRBD1 matching over 8 bases. Germline V gives CDR1 SEHNR, CDR2 FQNEAQ (reference sequence). The CDR3 loop spans 16 amino acids. The junction had 8 bases not matched to a gene; V was cut back by 1 base and J by 4 bases. The CDR3 DNA follows: TGTGCCAGCAGCTTAGAAACAGGGGGATGGGGCACTGAAGCTTTCTTT. Its translation is CASSLETGGWGTEAFF.

The rearrangement joins TRBV7-9 to TRBJ1-5, with a possible D match to TRBD1 (5 bases). V was clipped by 5 bases and J by 7 bases, with 15 bases between them. The CDR3 sequence is 14 residues long. Germline V gene sequence: CDR1 SEHNR, CDR2 FQNEAQ (reference sequence). In DNA, the CDR3 is TGTGCCAGCAGCCAGGGTCAGGGTGGCCAGCCCCAGCATTTT. It specifies CASSQGQGGQPQHF.

The rearrangement links TRBV5-1 to TRBJ1-1; 7 positions agree with TRBD1. Per germline, CDR1 SGHRS and CDR2 YFSETQ. CDR3 length equals 14 residues. Trimming at V came to 4 bases and at J to 5 bases, leaving 8 bases not matched to a gene. The CDR3 sequence: CASSTRQGGTEAFF. DNA for the CDR3: TGCGCCAGCAGCACCCGACAGGGCGGGACTGAAGCTTTCTTT.

The chain has TRBV5-1 and TRBJ2-7; TRBD1 aligns across 9 bases. CDR3 length equals 16 residues. Trimming removed 0 bases from V and 5 bases from J; junction bases left unmatched: 9. Germline assignment: CDR1 SGHRS and CDR2 YFSETQ. The CDR3 spells CASSLGNTGQGHEQYF. The CDR3 nucleotides are TGCGCCAGCAGCTTGGGCAACACGGGACAGGGCCACGAGCAGTACTTC.

The CDR3 region is CASRGPSSYEQYF. CDR3 DNA sequence: TGCGCCAGCAGAGGCCCCAGCTCCTACGAGCAGTACTTC. J is TRBJ2-5 and V is TRBV5-1; D uncertain. Gene TRBJ2-7 matches the end of the DNA better, so the J call may be wrong. Germline V CDR1 and CDR2: SGHRS, YFSETQ. The CDR3 extends over 13 amino acids.

This rearrangement joins TRBV10-3 to TRBJ2-7; weak D call: TRBD1 (5 bases). CDR3 length: 15 residues. CDR1 is ENHRY, CDR2 SYGVKD, per germline. V was cut by 7 bases and J by 0 bases, with 16 bases left in between. CDR3 in amino acids: CAITRQRNPSYEQYF. The CDR3 DNA reads TGTGCCATCACCCGACAGCGAAATCCCTCCTACGAGCAGTACTTC.

V is TRBV19 and J is TRBJ2-4, with D unresolved. V was shortened by 4 bases and J by 7 bases, with 17 bases between the two germline ends. Germline CDR1 LNHDA, CDR2 SQIVND (reference sequence). The CDR3 runs 15 residues. The CDR3 is CASSSRMPPTNIQYF. As DNA, the CDR3 is TGTGCCAGTAGTAGTAGGATGCCCCCAACTAACATTCAGTACTTC.

The gene calls are TRBV6-5 and TRBJ1-2, with TRBD1 as a possible D gene (5 bases). Per the germline V gene, CDR1 is MNHEY and CDR2 is SVGAGI. CDR3 size: 11 residues. V dropped 6 bases and J dropped 7 bases, with 9 bases sitting between them. This CDR3 is CASRDRGGYTF. CDR3 nucleotides: TGTGCCAGCAGAGACAGAGGTGGCTACACCTTC.